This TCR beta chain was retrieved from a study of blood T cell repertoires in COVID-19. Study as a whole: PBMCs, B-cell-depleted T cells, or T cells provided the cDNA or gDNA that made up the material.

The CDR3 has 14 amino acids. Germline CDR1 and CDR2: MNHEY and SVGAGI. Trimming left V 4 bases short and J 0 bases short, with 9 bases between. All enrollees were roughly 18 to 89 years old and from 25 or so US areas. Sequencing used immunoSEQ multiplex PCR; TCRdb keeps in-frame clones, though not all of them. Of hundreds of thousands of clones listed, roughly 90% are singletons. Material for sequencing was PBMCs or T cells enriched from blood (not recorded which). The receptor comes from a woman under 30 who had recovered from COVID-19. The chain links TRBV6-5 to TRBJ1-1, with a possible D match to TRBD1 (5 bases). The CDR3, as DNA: TGTGCCAGCAGTTCCCGACAGATGAACACTGAAGCTTTCTTT. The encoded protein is CASSSRQMNTEAFF.